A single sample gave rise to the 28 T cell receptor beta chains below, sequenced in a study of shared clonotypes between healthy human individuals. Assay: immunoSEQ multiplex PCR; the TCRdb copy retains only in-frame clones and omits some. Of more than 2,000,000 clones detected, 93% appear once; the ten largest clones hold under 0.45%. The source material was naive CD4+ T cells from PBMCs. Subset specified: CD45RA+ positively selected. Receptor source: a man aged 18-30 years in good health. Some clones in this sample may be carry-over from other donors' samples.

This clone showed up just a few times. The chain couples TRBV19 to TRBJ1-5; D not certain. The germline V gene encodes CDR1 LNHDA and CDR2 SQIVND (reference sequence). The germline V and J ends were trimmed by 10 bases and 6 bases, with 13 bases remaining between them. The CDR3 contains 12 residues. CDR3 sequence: CATAGGLQPQHF. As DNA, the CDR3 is TGTGCCACAGCAGGAGGTCTTCAGCCCCAGCATTTT.

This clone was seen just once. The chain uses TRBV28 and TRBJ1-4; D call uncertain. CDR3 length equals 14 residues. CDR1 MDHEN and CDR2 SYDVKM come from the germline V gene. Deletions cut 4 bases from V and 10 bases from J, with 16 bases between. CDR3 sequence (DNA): TGTGCCAGCAGTTCGCCGCCTCGGTTGGGAAAACTGTTTTTT. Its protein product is CASSSPPRLGKLFF. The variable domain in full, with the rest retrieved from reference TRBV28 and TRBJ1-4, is DVKVTQSSRYLVKRTGEKVFLECVQDMDHENMFWYRQDPGLGLRLIYFSYDVKMKEKGDIPEGYSVSREKKERFSLILESASTNQTSMYLCASSSPPRLGKLFFGSGTQLSVL.

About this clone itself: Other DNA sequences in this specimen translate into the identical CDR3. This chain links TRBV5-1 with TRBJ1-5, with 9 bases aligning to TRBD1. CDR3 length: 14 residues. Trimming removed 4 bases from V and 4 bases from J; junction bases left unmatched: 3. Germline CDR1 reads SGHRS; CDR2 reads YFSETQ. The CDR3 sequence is CASSAGTGNQPQHF. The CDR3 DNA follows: TGCGCCAGCAGCGCAGGGACAGGGAATCAGCCCCAGCATTTT.

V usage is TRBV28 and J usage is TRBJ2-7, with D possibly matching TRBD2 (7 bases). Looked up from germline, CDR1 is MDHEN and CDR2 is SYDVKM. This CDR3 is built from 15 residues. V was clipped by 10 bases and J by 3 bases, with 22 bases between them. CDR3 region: CATLSSEGGVYEQYF. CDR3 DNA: TGTGCCACCCTCTCAAGCGAGGGGGGGGTCTACGAGCAGTACTTC.

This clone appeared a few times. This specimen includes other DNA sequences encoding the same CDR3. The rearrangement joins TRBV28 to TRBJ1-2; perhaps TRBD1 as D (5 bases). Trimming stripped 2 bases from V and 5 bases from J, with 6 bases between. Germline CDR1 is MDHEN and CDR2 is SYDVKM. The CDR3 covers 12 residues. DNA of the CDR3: TGTGCCAGCAGTTTACGGGGGTATGGCTACACCTTC. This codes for CASSLRGYGYTF.

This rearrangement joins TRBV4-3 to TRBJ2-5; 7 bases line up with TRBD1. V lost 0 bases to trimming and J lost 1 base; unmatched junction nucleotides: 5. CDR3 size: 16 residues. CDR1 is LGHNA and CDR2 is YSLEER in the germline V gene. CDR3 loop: CASSQETGRSQETQYF. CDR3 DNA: TGCGCCAGCAGCCAAGAGACAGGGAGATCCCAAGAGACCCAGTACTTC.

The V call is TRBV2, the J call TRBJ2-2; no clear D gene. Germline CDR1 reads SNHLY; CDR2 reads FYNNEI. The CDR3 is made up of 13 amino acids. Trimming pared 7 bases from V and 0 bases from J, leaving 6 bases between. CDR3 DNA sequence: TGTGCCAGCAAAGACGCGAACACCGGGGAGCTGTTTTTT. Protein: CASKDANTGELFF.

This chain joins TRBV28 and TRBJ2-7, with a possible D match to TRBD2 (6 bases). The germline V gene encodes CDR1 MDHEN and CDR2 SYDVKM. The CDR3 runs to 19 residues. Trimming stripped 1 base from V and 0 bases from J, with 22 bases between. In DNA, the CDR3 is TGTGCCAGCAGTTTATTCGGCAGGGTAGGACTAACCTTCTCCTACGAGCAGTACTTC. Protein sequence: CASSLFGRVGLTFSYEQYF.

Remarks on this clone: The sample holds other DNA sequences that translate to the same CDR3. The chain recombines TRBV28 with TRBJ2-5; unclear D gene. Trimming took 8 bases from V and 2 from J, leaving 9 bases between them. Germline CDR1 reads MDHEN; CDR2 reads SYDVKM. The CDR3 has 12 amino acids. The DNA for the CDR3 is TGTGCCAGCTCATTAAGGCAAGAGACCCAGTACTTC. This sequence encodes CASSLRQETQYF.

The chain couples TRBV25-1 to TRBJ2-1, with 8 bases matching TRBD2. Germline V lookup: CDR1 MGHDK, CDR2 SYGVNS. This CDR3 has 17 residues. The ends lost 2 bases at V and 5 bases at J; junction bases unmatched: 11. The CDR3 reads CASSEAFRGGYNNEQFF. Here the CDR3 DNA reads TGTGCCAGCAGTGAAGCCTTTCGGGGGGGGTACAACAATGAGCAGTTCTTC.

CDR3 nucleotide sequence: TGTGCCAGCAGCTTGCGGGGTACTGACGAGCAGTACTTC. Translation: CASSLRGTDEQYF. The V gene is TRBV11-3, the J gene TRBJ2-7; a possible D gene is TRBD2 (6 bases). Germline CDR1 is SGHNT and CDR2 is YENEEA. This CDR3 spans 13 amino acids. Trimming cost V 3 bases and J 5 bases, with 11 bases left between them.

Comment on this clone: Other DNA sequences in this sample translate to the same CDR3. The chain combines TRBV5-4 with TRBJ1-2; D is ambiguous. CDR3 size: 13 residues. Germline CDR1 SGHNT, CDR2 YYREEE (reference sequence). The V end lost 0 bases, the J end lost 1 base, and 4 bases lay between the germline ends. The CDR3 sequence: CASSLDSNYGYTF. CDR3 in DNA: TGTGCCAGCAGCTTGGACAGTAACTATGGCTACACCTTC.

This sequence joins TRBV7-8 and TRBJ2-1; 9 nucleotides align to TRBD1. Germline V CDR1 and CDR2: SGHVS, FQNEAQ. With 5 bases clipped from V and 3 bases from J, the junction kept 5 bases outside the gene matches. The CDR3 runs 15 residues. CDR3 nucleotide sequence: TGTGCCAGCAGCGTGGGACAGGGCATCTACAATGAGCAGTTCTTC. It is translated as CASSVGQGIYNEQFF. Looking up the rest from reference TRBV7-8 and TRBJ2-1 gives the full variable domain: GAGVSQSPRYKVAKRGQDVALRCDPISGHVSLFWYQQALGQGPEFLTYFQNEAQLDKSGLPSDRFFAERPEGSVSTLKIQRTQQEDSAVYLCASSVGQGIYNEQFFGPGTRLTVL.

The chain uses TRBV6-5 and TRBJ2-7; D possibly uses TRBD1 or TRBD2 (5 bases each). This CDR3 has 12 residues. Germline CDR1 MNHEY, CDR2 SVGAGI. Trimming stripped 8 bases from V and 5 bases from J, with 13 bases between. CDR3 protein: CASRTRGHEQYF. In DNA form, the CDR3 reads TGTGCCAGCCGTACTCGGGGCCACGAGCAGTACTTC.

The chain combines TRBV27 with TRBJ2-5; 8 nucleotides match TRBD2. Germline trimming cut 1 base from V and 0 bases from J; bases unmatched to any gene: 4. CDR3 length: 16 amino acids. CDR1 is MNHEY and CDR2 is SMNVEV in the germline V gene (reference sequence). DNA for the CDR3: TGTGCCAGCAGTTTATGGGGCGGGGGGTACCAAGAGACCCAGTACTTC. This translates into CASSLWGGGYQETQYF.

Here the CDR3 DNA reads TGTGCCAGCAGCCCCATGTGGGCGAACACTGAAGCTTTCTTT. Translating gives CASSPMWANTEAFF. V gene TRBV11-1 combines with J gene TRBJ1-1; D remains ambiguous. CDR3 length: 14 amino acids. The V end lost 5 bases, the J end lost 1 base, and 11 bases lay between the germline ends. CDR1 is SGHAT and CDR2 is FQDESV in the germline V gene (reference sequence).

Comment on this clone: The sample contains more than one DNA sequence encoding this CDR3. This CDR3 is CASSPGVSSYEQYF. CDR3 in DNA: TGTGCCAGCAGCCCCGGAGTTTCCTCCTACGAGCAGTACTTC. V and J are TRBV5-4 and TRBJ2-7; D ambiguous. CDR3 length equals 14 residues. V was shortened by 4 bases and J by 0 bases, with 11 bases between the two germline ends. Germline-derived CDR1 and CDR2 are SGHNT and YYREEE (reference sequence).

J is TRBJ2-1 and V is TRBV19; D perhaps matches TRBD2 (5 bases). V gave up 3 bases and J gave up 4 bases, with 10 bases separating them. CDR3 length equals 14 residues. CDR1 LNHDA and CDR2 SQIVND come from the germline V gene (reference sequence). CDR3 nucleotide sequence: TGTGCCAGTAGTATCGGGGTCTGGTACAATGAGCAGTTCTTC. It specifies CASSIGVWYNEQFF.

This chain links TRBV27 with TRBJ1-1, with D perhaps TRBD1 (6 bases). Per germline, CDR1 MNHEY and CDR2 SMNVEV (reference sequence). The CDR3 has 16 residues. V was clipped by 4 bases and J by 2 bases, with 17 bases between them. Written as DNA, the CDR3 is TGTGCCAGCAGTTCCGCTTCGGGGGGCATCAACACTGAAGCTTTCTTT. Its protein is CASSSASGGINTEAFF.

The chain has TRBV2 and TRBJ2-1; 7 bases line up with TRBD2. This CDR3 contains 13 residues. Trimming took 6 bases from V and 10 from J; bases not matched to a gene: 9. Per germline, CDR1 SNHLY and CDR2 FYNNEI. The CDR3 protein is CASRRGLGGEQFF. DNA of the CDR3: TGTGCCAGCAGACGCGGCCTGGGGGGGGAGCAGTTCTTC.

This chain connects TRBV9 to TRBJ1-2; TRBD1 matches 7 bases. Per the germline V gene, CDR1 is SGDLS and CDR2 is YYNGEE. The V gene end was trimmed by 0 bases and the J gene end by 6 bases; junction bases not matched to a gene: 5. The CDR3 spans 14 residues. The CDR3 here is CASSVGGTVDGYTF. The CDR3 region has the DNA TGTGCCAGCAGCGTAGGCGGGACAGTGGATGGCTACACCTTC.

CDR3 residues: CASSPGQGGEQFF. DNA for the CDR3: TGTGCCAGCAGCCCCGGCCAGGGCGGAGAGCAGTTCTTC. The J gene is TRBJ2-1, the V gene TRBV5-4, with D perhaps TRBD1 (5 bases). The germline V gene has CDR1 SGHNT and CDR2 YYREEE (reference sequence). The CDR3 length is 13 residues. V was pared by 4 bases and J by 10 bases, with 15 bases between.

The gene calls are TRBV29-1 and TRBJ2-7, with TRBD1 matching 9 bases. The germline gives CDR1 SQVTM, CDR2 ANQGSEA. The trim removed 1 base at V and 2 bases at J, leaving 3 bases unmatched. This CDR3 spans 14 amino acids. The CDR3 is CSVEGTGAPYEQYF. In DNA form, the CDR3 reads TGCAGCGTTGAAGGGACAGGGGCGCCCTACGAGCAGTACTTC.

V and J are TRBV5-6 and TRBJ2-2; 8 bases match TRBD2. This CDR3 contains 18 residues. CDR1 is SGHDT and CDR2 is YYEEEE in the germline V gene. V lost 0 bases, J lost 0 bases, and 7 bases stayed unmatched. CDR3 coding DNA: TGTGCCAGCAGCTTGGACGGGAGGGCCCGTCCGAACACCGGGGAGCTGTTTTTT. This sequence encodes CASSLDGRARPNTGELFF.

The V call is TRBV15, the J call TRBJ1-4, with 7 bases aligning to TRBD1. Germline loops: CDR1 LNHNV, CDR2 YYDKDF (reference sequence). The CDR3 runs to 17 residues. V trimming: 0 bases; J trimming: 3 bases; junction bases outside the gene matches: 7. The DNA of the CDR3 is TGTGCCACCAGCAGAGATGCCCCCAGGGGGTCTAATGAAAAACTGTTTTTT. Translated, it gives CATSRDAPRGSNEKLFF.

CDR3 DNA: TGTGCCAGCAGCTTTCCTATATCGCTGGACAGTCCCTATGGCTACACCTTC. It encodes CASSFPISLDSPYGYTF. V usage is TRBV7-2 and J usage is TRBJ1-2; maybe TRBD1 (6 bases). Trimming shortened V by 3 bases and J by 4 bases, and 21 bases separated the two germline ends. Germline-derived CDR1 and CDR2 are SGHTA and FQGNSA. The CDR3 sequence is 17 residues long.

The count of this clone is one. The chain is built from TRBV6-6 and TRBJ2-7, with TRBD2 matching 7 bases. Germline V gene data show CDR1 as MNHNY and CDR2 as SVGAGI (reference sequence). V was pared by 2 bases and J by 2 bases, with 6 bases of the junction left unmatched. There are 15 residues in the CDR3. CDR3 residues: CASSYGGEGTYEQYF. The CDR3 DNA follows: TGTGCCAGCAGTTACGGGGGGGAGGGTACCTACGAGCAGTACTTC.

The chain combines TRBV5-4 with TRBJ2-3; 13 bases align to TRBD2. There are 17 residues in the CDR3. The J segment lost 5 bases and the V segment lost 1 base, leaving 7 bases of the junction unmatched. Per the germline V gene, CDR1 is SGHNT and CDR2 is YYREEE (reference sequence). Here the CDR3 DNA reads TGTGCCAGCAGCTTGCCCGGGACTAGCGGGATAGTAGATACGCAGTATTTT. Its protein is CASSLPGTSGIVDTQYF.